The 27 T cell receptor beta chains reported below all come from one sample, sequenced in a study of shared clonotypes between healthy human individuals. Assay: immunoSEQ multiplex PCR; the TCRdb copy retains only in-frame clones and omits some. The data show 110,000 or so clones, about 62% seen once. Specimen: memory CD8+ T cells sorted from blood. As for subset: CD45RO+ cells pooled with CCR7-negative TemRA cells. The receptors originated from a woman in her twenties or thirties in good health.

The CDR3 reads CASSHRALAGGDEQFF. The CDR3 coding sequence is TGCGCCAGCAGCCACAGAGCCCTTGCGGGAGGAGATGAGCAGTTCTTC. The V and J genes are TRBV4-1 and TRBJ2-1; 8 nucleotides align to TRBD2. Trimming removed 3 bases from V and 8 bases from J; junction bases left unmatched: 12. This CDR3 region has 16 residues. Looked up from germline, CDR1 is MGHRA and CDR2 is YSYEKL.

This sequence joins TRBV15 and TRBJ1-2; a weak D match, TRBD1 (6 bases). Deletions cut 3 bases from V and 7 bases from J, with 15 bases between. Germline lookup yields CDR1 LNHNV and CDR2 YYDKDF (reference sequence). There are 14 residues in the CDR3. The DNA of the CDR3 is TGTGCCACCAGCAGGTCCCGGGGGGGCGGTGGCTACACCTTC. This gives the protein CATSRSRGGGGYTF.

The V call is TRBV15, the J call TRBJ1-2; TRBD1 matches 8 bases. The ends lost 6 bases at V and 2 bases at J; junction bases unmatched: 8. From germline, CDR1 is LNHNV and CDR2 YYDKDF (reference sequence). This CDR3 spans 15 amino acids. Here the CDR3 reads CATRTGDDGNYGYTF. In DNA, the CDR3 is TGTGCCACCAGGACAGGGGACGATGGAAACTATGGCTACACCTTC.

This chain uses TRBV7-8 with TRBJ2-7; a possible D gene is TRBD2 (6 bases). The V gene lost 3 bases and the J gene lost 3 bases, with 27 bases spanning the gap. Looked up from germline, CDR1 is SGHVS and CDR2 is FQNEAQ. This CDR3 has 19 residues. CDR3 residues: CASSLARAGAGTPYYEQYF. The CDR3, as DNA: TGTGCCAGCAGCTTGGCGAGGGCAGGCGCGGGGACCCCCTACTACGAGCAGTACTTC.

This clone was seen at least ten times. V and J are TRBV6-4 and TRBJ1-2, with 7 bases lining up with TRBD1. The CDR3 contains 17 residues. Trimming cost V 4 bases and J 7 bases; bases outside gene matches: 18. CDR1 is MRHNA and CDR2 is SNTAGT in the germline V gene. The CDR3 reads CASSVAAETGAVSGYTF. The CDR3 nucleotides are TGTGCCAGCAGTGTCGCGGCCGAAACAGGGGCCGTCAGTGGCTACACCTTC.

This rearrangement joins TRBV18 to TRBJ2-7; D is ambiguous. The CDR3 is 14 residues long. Germline V lookup: CDR1 KGHSH, CDR2 LQKENI. The V gene lost 3 bases and the J gene lost 3 bases, with 12 bases spanning the gap. The CDR3 nucleotides are TGTGCCAGCTCACCCCCGGACCAGGTCTACGAGCAGTACTTC. This encodes CASSPPDQVYEQYF.

Only a few counts were recorded for this clone. The chain has TRBV28 and TRBJ1-1, with unresolved D. Germline V lookup: CDR1 MDHEN, CDR2 SYDVKM. Deletions cut 4 bases from V and 0 bases from J, with 12 bases between. The CDR3 totals 15 residues. In nucleotides, the CDR3 is TGTGCCAGCAGTTCCCGGGTCTCCATGAACACTGAAGCTTTCTTT. Amino acid sequence: CASSSRVSMNTEAFF.

This chain joins TRBV11-2 and TRBJ2-5, with D perhaps TRBD1 (6 bases). With 7 bases removed from V and 5 bases from J, the gap between germline ends came to 14 bases. CDR1 SGHAT and CDR2 FQNNGV come from the germline V gene. CDR3 size: 13 residues. In nucleotides, the CDR3 is TGTGCCAGCACCTTGAATAGGGGGGAGACCCAGTACTTC. Residues: CASTLNRGETQYF.

Note on this clone: The germline gene is not matched at one end of the junction; a read error may be the cause. The chain employs TRBV5-1 and TRBJ2-7, with D possibly TRBD1 on 5 matching bases. CDR1 is SGHRS and CDR2 is YFSETQ in the germline V gene. CDR3 length: 15 amino acids. DNA for the CDR3: TGCGCCAGCCGCTTCCAATTGACAGCCTCCTACGAGCAGTACTTC. Translation: CASRFQLTASYEQYF.

This chain connects TRBV13 to TRBJ1-2, with D possibly matching TRBD1 (5 bases). V lost 5 bases to trimming and J lost 7 bases, with 20 bases between them. Germline V CDR1 and CDR2: PRHDT, FYEKMQ (reference sequence). The CDR3 spans 15 residues. CDR3 coding DNA: TGTGCCAGCAGCGCGGGCTGGACGGGACGGGGTGGCTACACCTTC. As protein: CASSAGWTGRGGYTF. Together with reference TRBV13 and TRBJ1-2, the CDR3 gives the full variable domain: AAGVIQSPRHLIKEKRETATLKCYPIPRHDTVYWYQQGPGQDPQFLISFYEKMQSDKGSIPDRFSAQQFSDYHSELNMSSLELGDSALYFCASSAGWTGRGGYTFGSGTRLTVV.

The rearrangement links TRBV27 to TRBJ2-2, with D tentatively TRBD1 or TRBD2 (5 bases each). This CDR3 is built from 16 residues. CDR1 is MNHEY and CDR2 is SMNVEV in the germline V gene (reference sequence). V was cut by 6 bases and J by 4 bases, with 18 bases left in between. The CDR3 DNA is TGTGCCAGCAGACCGACGGGACGCCTGTTCACCGGGGAGCTGTTTTTT. The encoded protein is CASRPTGRLFTGELFF.

This clone was counted at least ten times. The gene calls are TRBV6-4 and TRBJ2-1; D possibly corresponds to TRBD2 (6 bases). Germline V gene sequence: CDR1 MRHNA, CDR2 SNTAGT. The CDR3 length is 14 residues. Trimming pared 2 bases from V and 5 bases from J, leaving 10 bases between. DNA of the CDR3: TGTGCCAGCAGTGACCTGGGGGGAGACAATGAGCAGTTCTTC. Protein: CASSDLGGDNEQFF.

The genes are TRBV5-1 and TRBJ2-1, with D possibly being TRBD2 (5 bases). Germline CDR1 reads SGHRS; CDR2 reads YFSETQ. V lost 0 bases, J lost 0 bases, and 22 bases lay in between. The CDR3 consists of 20 residues. This chain's CDR3 is CASSLGRFEGVDFSYNEQFF. CDR3 nucleotides: TGCGCCAGCAGCTTGGGGCGATTCGAGGGAGTCGACTTCTCCTACAATGAGCAGTTCTTC.

This clone was counted a few times. The chain has TRBV28 and TRBJ1-5; D gene ambiguous. The CDR3 consists of 14 residues. V was pared by 6 bases and J by 8 bases, with 17 bases between. CDR1 is MDHEN, CDR2 SYDVKM, per germline. The CDR3 DNA follows: TGTGCCAGCAGCATCGCGGGAGGCCTGAAGCCCCAGCATTTT. This translates into CASSIAGGLKPQHF.

This chain links TRBV27 with TRBJ2-7, with a tentative D call TRBD1 (6 bases). The V end lost 6 bases, the J end lost 3 bases, and 18 bases lay between the germline ends. The CDR3 contains 15 residues. The germline CDR1 and CDR2 sequences are MNHEY and SMNVEV (reference sequence). CDR3 bases: TGTGCCAGCAGGGTGTTTAGGACAGAACACTACGAGCAGTACTTC. It is translated as CASRVFRTEHYEQYF.

The chain carries TRBV4-1 and TRBJ1-1; a possible D gene is TRBD1 (5 bases). The CDR3 sequence is 13 residues long. Trimming stripped 3 bases from V and 8 bases from J, with 13 bases between. Germline V CDR1 and CDR2: MGHRA, YSYEKL. CDR3 sequence reads: CASSHGTVGEAFF. The CDR3 nucleotides are TGCGCCAGCAGCCACGGGACGGTCGGAGAAGCTTTCTTT.

This clone came up a few times. The V and J genes are TRBV18 and TRBJ1-2, with 9 nucleotides matching TRBD1. Trimming cost V 4 bases and J 8 bases; bases outside gene matches: 5. This CDR3 spans 13 amino acids. Germline V gene lookup returns CDR1 KGHSH and CDR2 LQKENI. As DNA, the CDR3 is TGTGCCAGCTCACTCGGGACAGGGCTGGGCTACACCTTC. Translating it yields CASSLGTGLGYTF. The full variable domain, in which reference TRBV18 and TRBJ1-2 provide the parts outside the CDR3, is NAGVMQNPRHLVRRRGQEARLRCSPMKGHSHVYWYRQLPEEGLKFMVYLQKENIIDESGMPKERFSAEFPKEGPSILRIQQVVRGDSAAYFCASSLGTGLGYTFGSGTRLTVV.

The V and J genes are TRBV5-1 and TRBJ2-1; D assignment may be TRBD1 or TRBD2 (5 bases each). From germline, CDR1 is SGHRS and CDR2 YFSETQ. The CDR3 is 14 residues long. Trimming cost V 4 bases and J 4 bases, with 12 bases left between them. The CDR3 region has the DNA TGCGCCAGCAGCGGGGGACCTCCGTACAATGAGCAGTTCTTC. It codes for CASSGGPPYNEQFF. The variable domain in full, with the rest retrieved from reference TRBV5-1 and TRBJ2-1, is KAGVTQTPRYLIKTRGQQVTLSCSPISGHRSVSWYQQTPGQGLQFLFEYFSETQRNKGNFPGRFSGRQFSNSRSEMNVSTLELGDSALYLCASSGGPPYNEQFFGPGTRLTVL.

This clone was seen only once. Distinct nucleotide sequences in the sample also encode this CDR3. V gene TRBV5-1 combines with J gene TRBJ2-2; D gene uncertain. Germline-derived CDR1 and CDR2 are SGHRS and YFSETQ. There are 14 residues in the CDR3. The V end lost 2 bases, the J end lost 2 bases, and 7 bases lay between the germline ends. CDR3 bases: TGCGCCAGCAGCTTTGGAGTCAACACCGGGGAGCTGTTTTTT. It is translated as CASSFGVNTGELFF.

J is TRBJ2-7 and V is TRBV9; TRBD2 is a possible D gene (6 bases). Germline V gene lookup returns CDR1 SGDLS and CDR2 YYNGEE. The CDR3 covers 18 residues. Trimming cost V 0 bases and J 1 base, with 20 bases left between them. DNA for the CDR3: TGTGCCAGCAGCGTAGGAGGATGGAGGGGAGGAGTATCCTACGAGCAGTACTTC. This sequence encodes CASSVGGWRGGVSYEQYF.

The chain links TRBV30 to TRBJ2-1, with D perhaps matching TRBD1 (5 bases). The germline CDR1 and CDR2 sequences are GTSNPN and SVGIG (reference sequence). V was trimmed by 2 bases and J by 5 bases, leaving 16 bases between them. This CDR3 region has 15 residues. CDR3 DNA sequence: TGTGCCTGGAGTAGATGGTGGGGCCCCCACAATGAGCAGTTCTTC. This encodes CAWSRWWGPHNEQFF. The complete variable domain, with remaining parts taken from reference TRBV30 and TRBJ2-1, reads SQTIHQWPATLVQPVGSPLSLECTVEGTSNPNLYWYRQAAGRGLQLLFYSVGIGQISSEVPQNLSASRPQDRQFILSSKKLLLSDSGFYLCAWSRWWGPHNEQFFGPGTRLTVL.

The V call is TRBV7-8, the J call TRBJ2-7; the match to TRBD2 covers 11 bases. After removal of 4 bases from V and 1 base from J, the junction contained 6 bases not matched to a gene. Germline V gives CDR1 SGHVS, CDR2 FQNEAQ. There are 16 residues in the CDR3. The CDR3 DNA reads as TGTGCCAGCAGCTGGAGACTAGCGGGGAAGTCCTACGAGCAGTACTTC. It encodes CASSWRLAGKSYEQYF.

The gene calls are TRBV7-9 and TRBJ2-7; no clear D gene. Between the trimmed V and J ends, which lost 1 base and 7 bases, there was a span of 8 bases. Germline assignment: CDR1 SEHNR and CDR2 FQNEAQ (reference sequence). CDR3 size: 12 residues. CDR3 protein: CASSLGGVEQYF. Here the CDR3 DNA reads TGTGCCAGCAGCTTAGGGGGTGTAGAGCAGTACTTC.

The chain couples TRBV16 to TRBJ1-1, with a weak D call TRBD1 (5 bases). The CDR3 contains 13 residues. Trimming took 0 bases from V and 5 from J, leaving 7 bases between them. Per germline, CDR1 KGHSY and CDR2 FQNENV. In DNA, the CDR3 is TGTGCCAGCAGCCAATCGAAGGGGACTGAAGCTTTCTTT. Translation gives CASSQSKGTEAFF.

The chain carries TRBV25-1 and TRBJ2-1; weak D call: TRBD1 (6 bases). The germline V and J ends were trimmed by 2 bases and 2 bases, with 10 bases remaining between them. Per the germline V gene, CDR1 is MGHDK and CDR2 is SYGVNS. The CDR3 runs 15 residues. The CDR3: CASSERRDTYNEQFF. In DNA, the CDR3 is TGTGCCAGCAGTGAAAGACGGGACACCTACAATGAGCAGTTCTTC.

This clone was observed a handful of times. V is TRBV6-5 and J is TRBJ1-1; D might be TRBD1 (6 bases). Germline CDR1 reads MNHEY; CDR2 reads SVGAGI. The V end lost 2 bases, the J end lost 11 bases, and 15 bases lay between the germline ends. The CDR3 covers 13 residues. The CDR3 DNA reads TGTGCCAGCAGTTACGTCCAGGACACAGGGGCTTTCTTT. Translating gives CASSYVQDTGAFF.

This clone showed up just a few times. The chain carries TRBV5-5 and TRBJ1-2; the match to TRBD1 covers 7 bases. CDR1 and CDR2 from the germline V gene are SGHKS and YYEKEE (reference sequence). CDR3 length equals 13 residues. The J segment lost 3 bases and the V segment lost 3 bases, leaving 2 bases of the junction unmatched. CDR3 amino acids: CASSSGQDYGYTF. CDR3 DNA sequence: TGTGCCAGCAGCTCCGGACAGGACTATGGCTACACCTTC. Full variable domain (remainder filled in from reference TRBV5-5 and TRBJ1-2): DAGVTQSPTHLIKTRGQQVTLRCSPISGHKSVSWYQQVLGQGPQFIFQYYEKEERGRGNFPDRFSARQFPNYSSELNVNALLLGDSALYLCASSSGQDYGYTFGSGTRLTVV.